A selection of T cell receptor beta chains follows, all from one sample in a study of T cells after yellow fever vaccination. Each CDR3 protein is one row after TCRdb ran MiXCR on the 5' RACE reads. Among under 700,000 distinct CDR3 sequences listed, about 15% were seen once. The sequences come from PBMCs, collected less than 6 days after the first yellow fever vaccination. The receptors here all came from a young man who received the YFV17D yellow fever vaccine. The CDR3 runs from the conserved cysteine through the conserved F or W. The order of the fields is J gene, clone size, V gene, D gene, CDR3 DNA, CDR3 protein. A D gene is named only where the DNA matches it firmly. The listing skips clone size in some rows; elsewhere it reads once, few, many or a size class.

J: TRBJ1-5; size: -; V: TRBV29-1; D: -; DNA: TGCAGCGTTTCGGACGGGTTTCTAGGCAATCAGCCCCAGCATTTT; CDR3: CSVSDGFLGNQPQHF
J: TRBJ1-2; size: -; V: TRBV12-3/TRBV12-4; D: -; DNA: TGTGCCAGCAGTTTAGCGGCCTTCGACGGGACCTATGGCTACACCTTC; CDR3: CASSLAAFDGTYGYTF
J: TRBJ2-3; size: -; V: TRBV10-3; D: TRBD2; DNA: TGTGCCATCAGTGAGTCAGCTAGCGGTAGCACAGATACGCAGTATTTT; CDR3: CAISESASGSTDTQYF
J: TRBJ2-3; size: -; V: TRBV7-2; D: -; DNA: TGTGCCAGCAGCTTATTAGGGCGCACAGATACGCAGTATTTT; CDR3: CASSLLGRTDTQYF
J: TRBJ2-5; size: -; V: TRBV12-3/TRBV12-4; D: -; DNA: TGTGCCAGCACCCGACGGACTCAAGAGACCCAGTACTTC; CDR3: CASTRRTQETQYF
J: TRBJ1-1; size: -; V: TRBV5-1; D: -; DNA: TGCGCCAGCAGCTTGCAGGGAGATATGGATGAAGCTTTCTTT; CDR3: CASSLQGDMDEAFF
J: TRBJ1-2; size: -; V: TRBV6-2/TRBV6-3; D: TRBD1; DNA: TGTGCCAGCATGGACAGGGAAAACTATGGCTACACCTTC; CDR3: CASMDRENYGYTF
J: TRBJ2-1; size: -; V: TRBV20-1; D: TRBD2; DNA: TGCAGTGCTAATCCTAGCGGGGTTACTTACAATGAGCAGTTCTTC; CDR3: CSANPSGVTYNEQFF
J: TRBJ2-3; size: -; V: TRBV2; D: TRBD2; DNA: TGTGCCAGCAGTTATTATAGCGGGGGGGGTGATACGCAGTATTTT; CDR3: CASSYYSGGGDTQYF
J: TRBJ2-5; size: few; V: TRBV5-1; D: -; DNA: TGCGCCAGCAGCGCGACTAGGGAAGAGACCCAGTACTTC; CDR3: CASSATREETQYF
J: TRBJ2-7; size: few; V: TRBV6-2/TRBV6-3; D: -; DNA: TGTGCCAGCAGTTACCGCCGACACGCGGGTTCCTACGAGCAGTACTTC; CDR3: CASSYRRHAGSYEQYF
J: TRBJ1-2; size: few; V: TRBV20-1; D: -; DNA: TGCAGTGCGTGGGACTCCAGGGTCGACTATGGCTACACCTTC; CDR3: CSAWDSRVDYGYTF
J: TRBJ1-3; size: few; V: TRBV20-1; D: -; DNA: TGCAGTGTCCCGGGGGCGGCTGGAAACACCATATATTTT; CDR3: CSVPGAAGNTIYF
J: TRBJ1-1; size: few; V: TRBV6-5; D: TRBD1; DNA: TGTGCCAGCAGTTCCAGGGGGGAGAACACTGAAGCTTTCTTT; CDR3: CASSSRGENTEAFF
J: TRBJ2-7; size: few; V: TRBV20-1; D: -; DNA: TGCAGTGCTAGAGAAGGGATCCCCTACGAGCAGTACTTC; CDR3: CSAREGIPYEQYF
J: TRBJ2-6; size: -; V: TRBV4-3; D: -; DNA: TGCGCCAGCAGCCCGGACTATGAGGACGACGGGGCCAACGTCCTGACTTTC; CDR3: CASSPDYEDDGANVLTF
J: TRBJ2-1; size: -; V: TRBV7-8; D: -; DNA: TGTGCCAGCGGCGCGAAAGGGTTCAGTTTGGGTGAGCAGTTCTTC; CDR3: CASGAKGFSLGEQFF
J: TRBJ1-1; size: -; V: TRBV20-1; D: TRBD1; DNA: TGCAGTGCTAGAGATAACACAGGGGCTGGGACTGAAGCTTTCTTT; CDR3: CSARDNTGAGTEAFF
J: TRBJ2-4; size: few; V: TRBV24-1; D: TRBD1; DNA: TGTGCCACCAGTGACCCGGGACAGAACTTC; CDR3: CATSDPGQNF
J: TRBJ2-5; size: -; V: TRBV20-1; D: -; DNA: TGCAGTGCTAGAGGCGTAGCCACGTGGGAGACCCAGTACTTC; CDR3: CSARGVATWETQYF
J: TRBJ1-1; size: few; V: TRBV7-2; D: TRBD1; DNA: TGTGCCAGCAGCCTAGGACAGGTCACTGAAGCTTTCTTT; CDR3: CASSLGQVTEAFF
J: TRBJ2-5; size: many; V: TRBV4-2; D: TRBD2; DNA: TGTGCCAGCAGCCAACGGACTAGCGGGGGTCAAGAGACCCAGTACTTC; CDR3: CASSQRTSGGQETQYF
J: TRBJ1-1; size: -; V: TRBV4-1; D: -; DNA: TGCGCCAGCAGCCAAGATATGTGGGGAATGAACACTGAAGCTTTCTTT; CDR3: CASSQDMWGMNTEAFF
J: TRBJ1-6; size: few; V: TRBV28; D: -; DNA: TGTGCCACCCGTCCTTTAATTTCACCCCTCCACTTT; CDR3: CATRPLISPLHF
J: TRBJ2-1; size: -; V: TRBV7-3; D: -; DNA: TGTGCCAGCAGCTTAAGTTCTCAGAATGAGCAGTTCTTC; CDR3: CASSLSSQNEQFF
J: TRBJ2-3; size: -; V: TRBV9; D: -; DNA: TGTGCCAGCAGCGTAGTGCCAGCGGGCCCAAGCACAGATACGCAGTATTTT; CDR3: CASSVVPAGPSTDTQYF
J: TRBJ1-5; size: -; V: TRBV4-3; D: -; DNA: TGCGCCAGCAGCCAAGACGCCTATAGCAATCAGCCCCAGCATTTT; CDR3: CASSQDAYSNQPQHF
J: TRBJ1-6; size: -; V: TRBV7-2; D: -; DNA: TGTGCCAGCAGCCCCTGGGCAGGAGATAATTCACCCCTCCACTTT; CDR3: CASSPWAGDNSPLHF
J: TRBJ2-3; size: -; V: TRBV5-1; D: -; DNA: TGCGCCAGCAGCTTGTCAGGGCCAGGCACGCAGTATTTT; CDR3: CASSLSGPGTQYF
J: TRBJ2-4; size: -; V: TRBV6-1; D: TRBD1; DNA: TGTGCCAGCACCTCCGACGGGACAGGGCAAAACATTCAGTACTTC; CDR3: CASTSDGTGQNIQYF
J: TRBJ1-6; size: -; V: TRBV27; D: -; DNA: TGTGCCAGCAGCCTATCGCGGGGATCACCCCTCCACTTT; CDR3: CASSLSRGSPLHF
J: TRBJ1-1; size: few; V: TRBV20-1; D: -; DNA: TGCAGTGCGGCGGGACACTCAGGCGTAGGAGCTTTCTTT; CDR3: CSAAGHSGVGAFF
J: TRBJ1-6; size: many; V: TRBV7-6; D: TRBD1; DNA: TGTGCCAGCAGCCCTCGGACAGGGGGCGATTCACCCCTCCACTTT; CDR3: CASSPRTGGDSPLHF
J: TRBJ2-5; size: -; V: TRBV7-8; D: -; DNA: TGTGCCAGCAGCTCCCTGCCCGGGGGTGAGACCCAGTACTTC; CDR3: CASSSLPGGETQYF
J: TRBJ1-3; size: -; V: TRBV20-1; D: -; DNA: TGCAGTGTCCGAACCGGAAACACCATATATTTT; CDR3: CSVRTGNTIYF
J: TRBJ2-3; size: many; V: TRBV5-1; D: TRBD1; DNA: TGCGCCAGCAGCTTGACAGGGGTAGATACGCAGTATTTT; CDR3: CASSLTGVDTQYF
J: TRBJ2-3; size: -; V: TRBV6-2/TRBV6-3; D: TRBD2; DNA: TGTGCCAGCAGTTACCCCCCCCACATCGTTCCGGGGGGGAACACAGATACGCAGTATTTT; CDR3: CASSYPPHIVPGGNTDTQYF
J: TRBJ2-1; size: -; V: TRBV20-1; D: -; DNA: TGCAGTGCCCCGACCGGGGGGCACAATGAGCAGTTCTTC; CDR3: CSAPTGGHNEQFF
J: TRBJ2-5; size: many; V: TRBV10-2; D: TRBD1; DNA: TGCGCCACTGAACCGGGACAGGGGACGGAGACCCAGTACTTC; CDR3: CATEPGQGTETQYF
J: TRBJ1-1; size: few; V: TRBV7-3; D: -; DNA: TGTGCCAGCAGCTTATATGGGCGGCAGAACACTGAAGCTTTCTTT; CDR3: CASSLYGRQNTEAFF
J: TRBJ2-1; size: -; V: TRBV9; D: TRBD2; DNA: TGTGCCAGCAGCGTACTGGCTAGCGGGGGGGACATCTACAATGAGCAGTTCTTC; CDR3: CASSVLASGGDIYNEQFF
J: TRBJ1-6; size: -; V: TRBV5-4; D: TRBD1; DNA: TGTGCCAGCAGCTTGGGGTCGACAGGGAAGTACCATTCACCCCTCCACTTT; CDR3: CASSLGSTGKYHSPLHF
J: TRBJ2-1; size: -; V: TRBV4-3; D: -; DNA: TGCGCCAGCAGCCAAGAACACAGGGTTTGGAATGAGCAGTTCTTC; CDR3: CASSQEHRVWNEQFF
J: TRBJ1-3; size: -; V: TRBV18; D: -; DNA: TGTGCCAGCTCACCAGGCAGAGGAAGCTCTGGAAACACCATATATTTT; CDR3: CASSPGRGSSGNTIYF
J: TRBJ2-5; size: few; V: TRBV20-1; D: -; DNA: TGCAGTGCTAGACGTTTTGGGGACACAGTCCAAGAGACCCAGTACTTC; CDR3: CSARRFGDTVQETQYF
J: TRBJ1-1; size: -; V: TRBV2; D: -; DNA: TGTGCCAGCAGTGTATCGAGACAGGAGGTGAACACTGAAGCTTTCTTT; CDR3: CASSVSRQEVNTEAFF
J: TRBJ1-5; size: -; V: TRBV7-9; D: -; DNA: TGTGCCAGCAGCTTATGGGGAGGGAATTCGGGACAGCCCCAGCATTTT; CDR3: CASSLWGGNSGQPQHF
J: TRBJ1-3; size: few; V: TRBV9; D: -; DNA: TGTGCCAGCAGCGTAGACGCCGGAAACACCATATATTTT; CDR3: CASSVDAGNTIYF
J: TRBJ2-7; size: -; V: TRBV6-6; D: TRBD1; DNA: TGTGCCAGCCGGCGGCAGGGGGCACGGGAGCAGTACTTC; CDR3: CASRRQGAREQYF
J: TRBJ1-2; size: -; V: TRBV20-1; D: -; DNA: TGCAGTGCTAGAGAAATGGATAACTATGGCTACACCTTC; CDR3: CSAREMDNYGYTF
J: TRBJ2-2; size: -; V: TRBV4-2; D: -; DNA: TGTGCCAGCAGCCCGAAGGCCGGCAAGAACACCGGGGAGCTGTTTTTT; CDR3: CASSPKAGKNTGELFF
J: TRBJ2-3; size: -; V: TRBV7-3; D: TRBD2; DNA: TGTGCCAGCAGCTTAAACGCGGGGGGGCCGTATACGCAGTATTTT; CDR3: CASSLNAGGPYTQYF
J: TRBJ2-7; size: -; V: TRBV4-3; D: TRBD1; DNA: TGCGCCAGCAGCCAAGATCGGACAGGGATCTACGAGCAGTACTTC; CDR3: CASSQDRTGIYEQYF
J: TRBJ1-6; size: few; V: TRBV20-1; D: -; DNA: TGCAGTGGGGGGCAGGCAAATTCACCCCTCCACTTT; CDR3: CSGGQANSPLHF
J: TRBJ1-1; size: -; V: TRBV4-3; D: -; DNA: TGCGCCAGCAGCCGGATTGCCTCGGGGGAAGCTTTCTTT; CDR3: CASSRIASGEAFF
J: TRBJ2-2; size: -; V: TRBV9; D: -; DNA: TGTGCCAGCAGCGCCACAGGGTCCGGGGAGCTGTTTTTT; CDR3: CASSATGSGELFF